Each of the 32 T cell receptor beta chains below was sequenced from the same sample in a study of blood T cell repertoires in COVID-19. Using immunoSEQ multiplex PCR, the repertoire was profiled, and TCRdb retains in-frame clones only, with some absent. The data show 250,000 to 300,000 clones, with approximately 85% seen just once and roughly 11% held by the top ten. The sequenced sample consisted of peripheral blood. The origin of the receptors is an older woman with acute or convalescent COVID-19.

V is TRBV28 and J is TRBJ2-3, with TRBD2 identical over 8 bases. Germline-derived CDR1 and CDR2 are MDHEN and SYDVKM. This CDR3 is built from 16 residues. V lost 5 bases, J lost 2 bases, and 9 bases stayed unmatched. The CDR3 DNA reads TGTGCCAGCAGTCCCCACAGCGGGGGCCCCACAGATACGCAGTATTTT. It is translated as CASSPHSGGPTDTQYF.

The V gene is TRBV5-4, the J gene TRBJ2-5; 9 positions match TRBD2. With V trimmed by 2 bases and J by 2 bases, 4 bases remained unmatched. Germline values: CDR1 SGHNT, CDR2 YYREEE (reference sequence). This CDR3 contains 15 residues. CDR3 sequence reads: CASSFSSGNQETQYF. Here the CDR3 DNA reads TGTGCCAGCAGCTTTTCTAGCGGGAATCAAGAGACCCAGTACTTC.

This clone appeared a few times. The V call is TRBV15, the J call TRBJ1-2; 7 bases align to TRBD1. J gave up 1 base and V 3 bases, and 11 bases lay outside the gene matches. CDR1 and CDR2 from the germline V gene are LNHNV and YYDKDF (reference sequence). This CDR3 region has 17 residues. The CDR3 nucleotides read TGTGCCACCAGCAGGGATTCGGGCGGGACAGTTAACTATGGCTACACCTTC. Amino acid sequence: CATSRDSGGTVNYGYTF.

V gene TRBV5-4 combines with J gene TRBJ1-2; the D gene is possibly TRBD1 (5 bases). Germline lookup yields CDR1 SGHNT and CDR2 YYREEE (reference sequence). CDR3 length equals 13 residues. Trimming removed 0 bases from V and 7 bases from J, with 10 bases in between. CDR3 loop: CASSLGPQGGYTF. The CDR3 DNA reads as TGTGCCAGCAGCTTGGGTCCCCAGGGTGGCTACACCTTC.

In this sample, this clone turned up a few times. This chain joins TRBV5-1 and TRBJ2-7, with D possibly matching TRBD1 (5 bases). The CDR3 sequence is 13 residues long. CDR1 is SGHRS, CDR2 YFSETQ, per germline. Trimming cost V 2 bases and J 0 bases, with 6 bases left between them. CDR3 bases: TGCGCCAGCAGCTTAGGGGTCTCCTACGAGCAGTACTTC. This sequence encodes CASSLGVSYEQYF.

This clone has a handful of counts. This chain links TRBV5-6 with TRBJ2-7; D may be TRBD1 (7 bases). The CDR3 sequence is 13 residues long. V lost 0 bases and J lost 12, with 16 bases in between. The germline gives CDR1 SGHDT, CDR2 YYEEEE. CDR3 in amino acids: CASSLAPRGERYF. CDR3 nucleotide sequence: TGTGCCAGCAGCTTGGCCCCCAGGGGGGAAAGGTACTTC.

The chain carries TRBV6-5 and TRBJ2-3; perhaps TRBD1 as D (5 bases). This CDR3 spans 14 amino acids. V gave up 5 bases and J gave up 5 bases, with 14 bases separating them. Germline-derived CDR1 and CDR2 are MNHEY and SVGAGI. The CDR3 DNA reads TGTGCCAGCAGTACTTTCCAGGGCGAAGATACGCAGTATTTT. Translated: CASSTFQGEDTQYF.

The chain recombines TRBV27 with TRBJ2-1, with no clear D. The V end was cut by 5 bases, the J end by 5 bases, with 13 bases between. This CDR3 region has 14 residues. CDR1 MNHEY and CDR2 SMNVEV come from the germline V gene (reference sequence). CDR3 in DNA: TGTGCCAGCAGTGCTACCCGACTCCACAATGAGCAGTTCTTC. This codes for CASSATRLHNEQFF.

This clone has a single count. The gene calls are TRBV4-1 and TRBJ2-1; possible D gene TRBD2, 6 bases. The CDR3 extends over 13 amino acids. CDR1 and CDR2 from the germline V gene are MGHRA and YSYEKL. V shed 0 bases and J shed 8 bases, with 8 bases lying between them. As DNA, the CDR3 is TGCGCCAGCAGCCAAGACGGAGGGGATGAGCAGTTCTTC. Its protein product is CASSQDGGDEQFF.

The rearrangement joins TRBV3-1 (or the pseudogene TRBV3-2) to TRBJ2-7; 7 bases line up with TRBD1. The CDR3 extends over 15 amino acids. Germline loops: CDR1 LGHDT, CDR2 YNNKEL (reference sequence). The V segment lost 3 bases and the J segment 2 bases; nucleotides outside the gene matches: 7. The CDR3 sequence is CASSQETGRAYEQYF. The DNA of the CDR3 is TGTGCCAGCAGCCAGGAGACAGGGCGGGCCTACGAGCAGTACTTC.

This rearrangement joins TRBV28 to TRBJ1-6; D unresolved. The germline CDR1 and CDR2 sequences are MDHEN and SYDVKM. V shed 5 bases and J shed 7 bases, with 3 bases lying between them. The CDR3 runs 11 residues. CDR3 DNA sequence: TGTGCCAGCAGTCCGAATTCACCCCTCCACTTT. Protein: CASSPNSPLHF.

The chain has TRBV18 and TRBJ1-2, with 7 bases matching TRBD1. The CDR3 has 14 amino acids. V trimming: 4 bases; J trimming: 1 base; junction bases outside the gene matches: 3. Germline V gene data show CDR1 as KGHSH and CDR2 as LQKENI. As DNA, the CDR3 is TGTGCCAGCTCACTAGGGACAGATAACTATGGCTACACCTTC. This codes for CASSLGTDNYGYTF.

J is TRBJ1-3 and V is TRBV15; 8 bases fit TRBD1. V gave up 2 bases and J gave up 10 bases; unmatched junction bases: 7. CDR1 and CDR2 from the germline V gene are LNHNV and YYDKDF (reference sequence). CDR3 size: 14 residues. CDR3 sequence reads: CATSRRGTGETIYF. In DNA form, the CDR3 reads TGTGCCACCAGCAGACGGGGGACAGGCGAGACCATATATTTT. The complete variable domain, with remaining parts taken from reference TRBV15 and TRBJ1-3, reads DAMVIQNPRYQVTQFGKPVTLSCSQTLNHNVMYWYQQKSSQAPKLLFHYYDKDFNNEADTPDNFQSRRPNTSFCFLDIRSPGLGDTAMYLCATSRRGTGETIYFGEGSWLTVV.

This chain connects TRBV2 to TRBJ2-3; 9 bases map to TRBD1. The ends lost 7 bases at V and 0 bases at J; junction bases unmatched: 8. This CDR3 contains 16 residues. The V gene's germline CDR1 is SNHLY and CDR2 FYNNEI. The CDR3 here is CASIRDRAISTDTQYF. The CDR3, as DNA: TGTGCCAGCATCCGGGACAGGGCGATAAGCACAGATACGCAGTATTTT. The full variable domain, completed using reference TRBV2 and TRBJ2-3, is EPEVTQTPSHQVTQMGQEVILRCVPISNHLYFYWYRQILGQKVEFLVSFYNNEISEKSEIFDDQFSVERPDGSNFTLKIRSTKLEDSAMYFCASIRDRAISTDTQYFGPGTRLTVL.

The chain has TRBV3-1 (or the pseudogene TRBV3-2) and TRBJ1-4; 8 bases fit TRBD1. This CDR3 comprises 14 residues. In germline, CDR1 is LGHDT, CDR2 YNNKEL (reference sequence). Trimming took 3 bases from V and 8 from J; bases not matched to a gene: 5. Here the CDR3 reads CASSHRQGSEKLFF. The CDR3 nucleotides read TGTGCCAGCAGCCATAGACAGGGGAGCGAAAAACTGTTTTTT.

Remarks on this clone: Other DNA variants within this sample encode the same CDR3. The CDR3 loop is CASSFGSSYNEQFF. The CDR3 DNA reads TGCGCCAGCAGCTTCGGTTCCTCCTACAATGAGCAGTTCTTC. The chain uses TRBV5-1 and TRBJ2-1; D unresolved. CDR1 is SGHRS and CDR2 is YFSETQ in the germline V gene. V lost 2 bases and J 0 bases, leaving 6 bases between the germline ends. The CDR3 loop spans 14 amino acids.

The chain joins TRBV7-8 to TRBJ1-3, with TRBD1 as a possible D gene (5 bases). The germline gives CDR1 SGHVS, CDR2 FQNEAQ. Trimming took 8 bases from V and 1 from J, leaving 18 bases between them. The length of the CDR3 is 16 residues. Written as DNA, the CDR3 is TGTGCCAGCGGGGAGGGGACTTCCCGTTCTGGAAACACCATATATTTT. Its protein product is CASGEGTSRSGNTIYF.

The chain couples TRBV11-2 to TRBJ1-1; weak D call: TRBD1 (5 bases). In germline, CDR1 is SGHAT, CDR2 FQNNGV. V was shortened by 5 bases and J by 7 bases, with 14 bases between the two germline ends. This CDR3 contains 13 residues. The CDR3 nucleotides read TGTGCCAGCAGCCAGGGCCGGGGGATTGAAGCTTTCTTT. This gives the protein CASSQGRGIEAFF. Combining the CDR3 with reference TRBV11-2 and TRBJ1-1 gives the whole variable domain EAGVAQSPRYKIIEKRQSVAFWCNPISGHATLYWYQQILGQGPKLLIQFQNNGVVDDSQLPKDRFSAERLKGVDSTLKIQPAKLEDSAVYLCASSQGRGIEAFFGQGTRLTVV.

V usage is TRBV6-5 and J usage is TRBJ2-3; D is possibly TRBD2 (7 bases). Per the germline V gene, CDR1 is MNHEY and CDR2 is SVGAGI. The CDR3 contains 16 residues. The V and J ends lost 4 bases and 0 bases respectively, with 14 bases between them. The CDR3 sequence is CASSWGGSTSTDTQYF. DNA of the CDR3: TGTGCCAGCAGTTGGGGGGGCTCCACTAGCACAGATACGCAGTATTTT.

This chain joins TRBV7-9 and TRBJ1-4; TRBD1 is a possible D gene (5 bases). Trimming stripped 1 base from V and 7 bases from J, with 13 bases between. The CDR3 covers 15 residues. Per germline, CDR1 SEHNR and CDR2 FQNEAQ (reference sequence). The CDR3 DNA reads TGTGCCAGCAGCTTAGGAGGGACTCAAGGTGAAAAACTGTTTTTT. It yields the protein CASSLGGTQGEKLFF.

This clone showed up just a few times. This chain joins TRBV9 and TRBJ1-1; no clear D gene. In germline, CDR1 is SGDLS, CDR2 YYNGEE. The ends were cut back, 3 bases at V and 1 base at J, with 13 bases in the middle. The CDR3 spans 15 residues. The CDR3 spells CASSARGSQNTEAFF. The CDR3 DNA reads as TGTGCCAGCAGCGCCCGGGGTAGTCAGAACACTGAAGCTTTCTTT. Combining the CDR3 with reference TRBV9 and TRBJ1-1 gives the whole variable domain DSGVTQTPKHLITATGQRVTLRCSPRSGDLSVYWYQQSLDQGLQFLIQYYNGEERAKGNILERFSAQQFPDLHSELNLSSLELGDSALYFCASSARGSQNTEAFFGQGTRLTVV.

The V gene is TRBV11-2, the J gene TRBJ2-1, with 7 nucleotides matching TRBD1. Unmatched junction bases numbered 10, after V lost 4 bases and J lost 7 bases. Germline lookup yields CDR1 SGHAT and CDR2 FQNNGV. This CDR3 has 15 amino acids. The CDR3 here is CASSSLQGSRNEQFF. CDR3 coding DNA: TGTGCCAGCAGCTCTTTACAGGGGAGTAGGAATGAGCAGTTCTTC.

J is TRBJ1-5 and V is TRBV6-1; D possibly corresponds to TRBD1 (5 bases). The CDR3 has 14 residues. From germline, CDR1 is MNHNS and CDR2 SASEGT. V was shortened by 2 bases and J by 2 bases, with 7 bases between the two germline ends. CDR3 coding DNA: TGTGCCAGCAGTGAACGGGGGGGCAATCAGCCCCAGCATTTT. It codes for CASSERGGNQPQHF.

CDR3 residues: CASSFTTASYEQYF. For the CDR3, the DNA is TGTGCCAGCAGCTTTACGACAGCCTCCTACGAGCAGTACTTC. The V call is TRBV3-1 (or the pseudogene TRBV3-2), the J call TRBJ2-7, with D perhaps matching TRBD1 (5 bases). The CDR3 extends over 14 amino acids. V lost 5 bases, J lost 0 bases, and 11 bases lay in between. Germline CDR1 is LGHDT and CDR2 is YNNKEL (reference sequence).

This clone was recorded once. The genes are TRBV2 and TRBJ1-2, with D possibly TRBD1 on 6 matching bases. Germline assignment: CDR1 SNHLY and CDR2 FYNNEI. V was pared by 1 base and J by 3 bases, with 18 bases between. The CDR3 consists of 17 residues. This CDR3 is CASSEGLDRLRDYGYTF. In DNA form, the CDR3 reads TGTGCCAGCAGTGAAGGATTGGACAGACTAAGGGACTATGGCTACACCTTC.

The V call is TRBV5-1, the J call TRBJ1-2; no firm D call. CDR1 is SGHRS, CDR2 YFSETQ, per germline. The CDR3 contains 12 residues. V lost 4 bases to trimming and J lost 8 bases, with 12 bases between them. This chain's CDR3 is CASSLYEGGYTF. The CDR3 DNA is TGCGCCAGCAGCCTCTACGAGGGCGGCTACACCTTC.

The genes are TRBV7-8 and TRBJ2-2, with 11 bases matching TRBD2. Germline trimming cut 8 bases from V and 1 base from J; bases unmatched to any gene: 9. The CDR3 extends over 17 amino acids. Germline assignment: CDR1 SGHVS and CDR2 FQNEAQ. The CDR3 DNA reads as TGTGCCAGCCCCGGGGTAGCGGGGGGGTTGAACACCGGGGAGCTGTTTTTT. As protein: CASPGVAGGLNTGELFF.

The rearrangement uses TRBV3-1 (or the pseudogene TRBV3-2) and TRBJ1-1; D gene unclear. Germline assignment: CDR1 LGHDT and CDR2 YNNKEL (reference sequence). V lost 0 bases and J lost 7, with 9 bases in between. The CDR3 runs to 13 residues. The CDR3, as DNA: TGTGCCAGCAGCCAAGATATGAGGGTTGAAGCTTTCTTT. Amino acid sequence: CASSQDMRVEAFF.

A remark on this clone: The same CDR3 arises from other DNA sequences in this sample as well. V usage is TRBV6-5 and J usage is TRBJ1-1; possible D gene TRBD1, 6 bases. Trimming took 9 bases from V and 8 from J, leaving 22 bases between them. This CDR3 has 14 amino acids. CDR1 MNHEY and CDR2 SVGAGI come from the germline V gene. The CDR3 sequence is CASARDRQGPEAFF. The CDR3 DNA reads TGTGCCAGTGCACGAGACAGGCAGGGGCCCGAAGCTTTCTTT.

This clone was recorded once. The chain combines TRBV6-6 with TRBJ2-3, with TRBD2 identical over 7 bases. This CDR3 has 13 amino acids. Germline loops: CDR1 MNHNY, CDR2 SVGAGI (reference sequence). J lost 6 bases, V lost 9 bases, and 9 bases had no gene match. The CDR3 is CASSGRQSDTQYF. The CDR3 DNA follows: TGTGCCAGTTCCGGGAGGCAATCGGATACGCAGTATTTT.

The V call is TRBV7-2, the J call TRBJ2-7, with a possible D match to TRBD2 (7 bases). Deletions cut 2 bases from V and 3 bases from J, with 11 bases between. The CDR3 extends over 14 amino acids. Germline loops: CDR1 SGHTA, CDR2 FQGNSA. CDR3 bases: TGTGCCAGCAGCTTAATGGGGGGGCGCTACGAGCAGTACTTC. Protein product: CASSLMGGRYEQYF.

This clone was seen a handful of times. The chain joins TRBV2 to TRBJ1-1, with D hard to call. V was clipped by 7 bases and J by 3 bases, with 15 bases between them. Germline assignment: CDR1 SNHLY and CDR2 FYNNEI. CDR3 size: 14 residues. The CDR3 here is CASILLVSHTEAFF. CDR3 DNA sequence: TGTGCCAGCATTCTTTTGGTCAGTCACACTGAAGCTTTCTTT.